This TCR beta chain was captured in a study of T-cell reconstitution after alpha-beta-depleted transplantation in children. Study-wide points: Surviving recipient T cells and thymic progenitors produced the high day-60 TCRbeta diversity seen in some patients. At the one-year point after transplant, T-cell counts and TCRbeta diversity were found to come mostly from T cells that had been newly produced.

The CDR3 contains 14 residues. The V gene end was trimmed by 4 bases and the J gene end by 5 bases; junction bases not matched to a gene: 4. Using unique molecular identifiers, the investigators prepared the TCRbeta library. TCRdb passed the PCR reads through MiXCR, listing each CDR3 protein once. In the table there are about 420,000 distinct CDR3 sequences, 15% to 20% of which are singletons. This clonotype was observed a few times. Its specificity is not known. This sample comprised PBMCs, mostly from graft donor cells, obtained 360 days after TCRalphabeta/CD19-depleted stem cell transplant. This chain joins TRBV12-3 or TRBV12-4 and TRBJ2-2; 7 positions agree with TRBD1. This clonotype was sampled from a boy in the first two years of life who had a stem cell transplant for Wiskott-Aldrich syndrome, so the T cells may come from the graft donor. The CDR3 reads CASSSQGWTGELFF. The CDR3 nucleotides are TGTGCCAGCAGTTCACAGGGGTGGACCGGGGAGCTGTTTTTT.